This record looks at one T cell receptor (beta chain) sequence and its context. In germline, CDR1 is SGHDT, CDR2 YYEEEE. This CDR3 spans 13 amino acids. V was pared by 4 bases and J by 0 bases, with 8 bases between. Original processing methods: The assay estimated nucleated cells by amplifying reference gene primers. Sequenced by immunoSEQ multiplex PCR; TCRdb stores in-frame clones only, minus some. The V and J calls and clone size were taken over from that table, and D and trimming were inferred from the DNA. Of tens of thousands of clones listed, about 78% are singletons. The data are from a study of blood T cell repertoires in COVID-19. Study context: Acute and convalescent COVID-19 specimens originated in the United States, Italy and Spain. PBMCs, B-cell-depleted T cells, or T cells were the source of the cDNA or gDNA that made up the material.

The sample consisted of peripheral blood. The chain has TRBV5-6 and TRBJ2-7, with a possible D match to TRBD1 (5 bases). The source of this sequence is a man aged 65 to 85 with active or convalescent COVID-19. DNA of the CDR3: TGTGCCAGCAGCCCAGGGCTCTCCTACGAGCAGTACTTC. This sequence encodes CASSPGLSYEQYF.